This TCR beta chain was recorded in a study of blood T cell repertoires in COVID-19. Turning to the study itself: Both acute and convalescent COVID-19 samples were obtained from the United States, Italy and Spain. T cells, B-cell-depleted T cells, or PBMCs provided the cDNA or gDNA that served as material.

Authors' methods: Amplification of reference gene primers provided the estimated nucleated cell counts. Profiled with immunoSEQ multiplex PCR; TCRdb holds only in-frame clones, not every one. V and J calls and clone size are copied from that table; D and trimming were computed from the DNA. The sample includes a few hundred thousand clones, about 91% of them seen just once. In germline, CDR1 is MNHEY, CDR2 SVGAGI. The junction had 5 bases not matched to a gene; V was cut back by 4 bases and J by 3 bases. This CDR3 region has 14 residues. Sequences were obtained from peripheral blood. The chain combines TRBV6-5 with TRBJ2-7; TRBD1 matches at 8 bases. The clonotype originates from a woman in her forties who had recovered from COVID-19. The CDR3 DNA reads TGTGCCAGCAGTTTCAGGACAGGGTACTACGAGCAGTACTTC. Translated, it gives CASSFRTGYYEQYF.